This T cell receptor (beta chain) appears in the sequencing data of a study of blood T cell repertoires in COVID-19. Study background: Donors in the United States, Italy and Spain gave samples during acute or convalescent COVID-19.

CDR1 is GTSNPN, CDR2 SVGIG, per germline (reference sequence). The CDR3 has 14 residues. The ends were cut back, 2 bases at V and 6 bases at J, with 13 bases in the middle. The assay was immunoSEQ multiplex PCR, and TCRdb's table has in-frame clones only and misses some. The table includes over 200,000 clones, 75% to 90% detected once. The V call is TRBV30, the J call TRBJ2-2, with D possibly TRBD2 on 6 matching bases. Sequenced sample: peripheral blood. The TCR originated in a human donor in a cohort sampled during active COVID-19. DNA for the CDR3: TGTGCCTGGAGTTTACTCGGGGGTGCCGGGGAGCTGTTTTTT. Translation gives CAWSLLGGAGELFF.